This T cell receptor (beta chain) was sequenced during a study of shared clonotypes between healthy human individuals. In the study overall: CD4 naive cells filled three plates per donor, CD4 memory three, CD8 naive two and CD8 memory one. Findings and caveats of the study: Sampling was confined to blood; repertoires within tissues likely differ. It was expected that sequencing depth would affect clonotype sharing among donors.

In regard to this clone: Antigen unknown.

The CDR3 contains 13 residues. V shed 2 bases and J shed 5 bases, with 8 bases lying between them. CDR1 is SGHNT, CDR2 YYREEE, per germline (reference sequence). This table comes from immunoSEQ multiplex PCR, and its TCRdb copy is limited to in-frame clones, with some not included. The data hold around 2.5 million clones, with over 85% observed a single time. The split of CD4+ cells yielded CD45RA+ naive and CD45RA-negative memory subsets. The clonotype originates from a man younger than 35 in good health. Some clones in this sample may be carry-over from other donors' samples. Material: naive CD4+ T cells from PBMCs. Subset described: CD45RA+ positively selected. The rearrangement joins TRBV5-4 to TRBJ2-1; no clear D gene. CDR3 in amino acids: CASSLRTDNEQFF. As DNA, the CDR3 is TGTGCCAGCAGCTTACGGACGGACAATGAGCAGTTCTTC.